The present T cell receptor (beta chain) was sequenced within a study of Ad26.COV2.S vaccination and SARS-CoV-2 variants. Study context: Enrolled in COV1001, the donor was in the Ad26.COV2.S trial arm, which received the vaccine. Ad26.COV2.S given intramuscularly, once or twice 56 days apart.

Study-wide results and caveats: With respect to non-spike TCR breadth, vaccine and placebo recipients were similar.

Profiled with immunoSEQ multiplex PCR; TCRdb holds only in-frame clones, not every one. The table has a few hundred thousand clones, around 86% seen once. The treatment: roughly 19 received Ad26.COV2.S at low or high dose, single or two shots; about 5 received placebo; per-sample allocation not given. Specimen acquisition occurred on day 63 following the initial vaccine or placebo injection. The CDR3 has 21 amino acids. Trimming removed 1 base at V and 0 bases at J, with 27 bases between. Germline CDR1 is SGHVS and CDR2 is FNYEAQ. On this clone: Antigen specificity is unknown.

The clonotype was recovered from a person between 18 and 60 years old who received the Ad26.COV2.S COVID-19 vaccine or a placebo. Sequences were derived from peripheral blood, sampled in a trial of Ad26.COV2.S vaccine versus placebo. The chain employs TRBV7-6 and TRBJ1-1; a possible D gene is TRBD1 (5 bases). CDR3 nucleotide sequence: TGTGCCAGCAGCTTAGTAAATCTGGGAATGGGCAGGGTAGAAATGAACACTGAAGCTTTCTTT. Translated, it gives CASSLVNLGMGRVEMNTEAFF.